These T cell receptor beta chains were read from a single sample in a study of blood T cell repertoires in COVID-19. The data were produced by immunoSEQ multiplex PCR, yet TCRdb's version contains in-frame clones alone and is incomplete. There are some 180,000 clones in the sample; roughly nine tenths occur only once, and about 22% lies in the top ten. Specimen: peripheral blood. Source of these receptors: a man aged 55 to 69 with active or convalescent COVID-19. Both conserved end residues are part of each CDR3. Each record gives: V gene, clone size, D gene, J gene, CDR3 DNA, CDR3 protein. D genes are given only for firm matches. Part of the rows lack a size; the others show once, few, many or a class for expanded clones.

>TRBV30|once|-|TRBJ1-1
TGTGCCTGGACCAAGGGCAGGGTGAACACTGAAGCTTTCTTT
CAWTKGRVNTEAFF
>TRBV27|-|-|TRBJ2-3
TGTGCCAGCAGTTTGGAGGGGGGGCGTACAGATACGCAGTATTTT
CASSLEGGRTDTQYF
>TRBV19|-|TRBD1|TRBJ1-3
TGTGCCAGTAGTACGGACAGGGACCTACCTGGAAACACCATATATTTT
CASSTDRDLPGNTIYF
>TRBV6-5|-|TRBD1|TRBJ2-3
TGTGCCAGCAGTCGCGGACAGGGTGGGGATACGCAGTATTTT
CASSRGQGGDTQYF
>TRBV18|-|-|TRBJ2-1
TGTGCCAGCTCACCACTGGGCGGGAACAATGAGCAGTTCTTC
CASSPLGGNNEQFF
>TRBV24-1|-|TRBD1|TRBJ1-2
TGTGCCACCAGTGTCCCGGGACAGGGTCGGGACTACACCTTC
CATSVPGQGRDYTF
>TRBV6-5|-|-|TRBJ1-5
TGTGCCAGCAGCCCCGACACGGAACATCAGCCCCAGCATTTT
CASSPDTEHQPQHF
>TRBV27|-|-|TRBJ1-6
TGTGCCAGCAGCCTACTAAATTCACCCCTCCACTTT
CASSLLNSPLHF
>TRBV5-1|few|TRBD1|TRBJ1-2
TGCGCCAGCAGTTATTCCGGGACAGGGGTTGTCGGCTACACCTTC
CASSYSGTGVVGYTF
>TRBV5-4|-|TRBD1|TRBJ1-2
TGTGCCAGCAGCCCGGACAGGGGGTCTAACTATGGCTACACCTTC
CASSPDRGSNYGYTF
>TRBV6-5|-|-|TRBJ2-7
TGTGCCAGCAGCCCGAGCGATAGCGGCTACGAGCAGTACTTC
CASSPSDSGYEQYF
>TRBV5-1|-|-|TRBJ1-3
TGCGCCAGCGCGGACAGTAGCTCTGGAAACACCATATATTTT
CASADSSSGNTIYF
>TRBV5-4|once|TRBD1|TRBJ1-5
TGTGCCAGCAGCCCCGGGACAGGGCCTAGGGAGCCCCAGCATTTT
CASSPGTGPREPQHF
>TRBV5-1|-|-|TRBJ1-1
TGCGCCACCCCCCGCGGGGTCTACACTGAAGCTTTCTTT
CATPRGVYTEAFF
>TRBV5-1|-|-|TRBJ2-7
TGCGCCAGCAGCCGACAGGGCGGGGACGAGCAGTACTTC
CASSRQGGDEQYF
>TRBV19|-|-|TRBJ1-1
TGTGCCAGTCAAACCGGAAGGGGGTACACTGAAGCTTTCTTT
CASQTGRGYTEAFF
>TRBV7-3|-|TRBD2|TRBJ2-1
TGTGCCAGCAGCGTTAGCGGGGGGTCCTACAATGAGCAGTTCTTC
CASSVSGGSYNEQFF
>TRBV7-9|few|-|TRBJ1-1
TGTGCCAGCAGCACAGTCACGGGGGGCGCGTTAATTTACACTGAAGCTTTCTTT
CASSTVTGGALIYTEAFF
>TRBV13|-|TRBD2|TRBJ2-5
TGTGCCAGCAGCCTTAGCGGGTGGAAGACCCAGTACTTC
CASSLSGWKTQYF
>TRBV29-1|few|-|TRBJ2-3
TGCAGCGTTGTCCGGGGAGCAGATACGCAGTATTTT
CSVVRGADTQYF
>TRBV12-3/TRBV12-4|-|-|TRBJ2-3
TGTGCCAGCATCCAGGATCCGACAGATACGCAGTATTTT
CASIQDPTDTQYF
>TRBV6-5|-|TRBD1|TRBJ1-5
TGTGCCAGCAGTTTGACAGGGAACAATCAGCCCCAGCATTTT
CASSLTGNNQPQHF
>TRBV2|-|TRBD1|TRBJ1-6
TGTGCCAGGGGACAGGCGAATTCACCCCTCCACTTT
CARGQANSPLHF
>TRBV14|-|-|TRBJ1-1
TGTGCCAGCAGCCAAATTAGGCAGACTAACGCTTTCTTT
CASSQIRQTNAFF
>TRBV4-1|-|TRBD1|TRBJ1-4
TGCGCCAGCAGTTTCGACAGGGTAGCTAATGAAAAACTGTTTTTT
CASSFDRVANEKLFF
>TRBV3-1/TRBV3-2|once|-|TRBJ2-1
TGTGCCAGCAGAGAGGACAGCTACAATGAGCAGTTCTTC
CASREDSYNEQFF
>TRBV11-2|once|TRBD2|TRBJ2-5
TGTGCCAGCAGCTTAACGGCTAGCGGGCCTCGCGGGACCCAGTACTTC
CASSLTASGPRGTQYF
>TRBV5-1|-|-|TRBJ2-3
TGCGCCAGCAGAGCAGGCATCACAGATACGCAGTATTTT
CASRAGITDTQYF
>TRBV4-1|-|TRBD2|TRBJ2-7
TGCGCCAGCAGCCCAGCGGGGTTGTCCTACGAGCAGTACTTC
CASSPAGLSYEQYF
>TRBV3-1/TRBV3-2|-|TRBD1|TRBJ2-7
TGTGCCAGCAGCACGCGCTCGGGACAGGTAAACTACGAGCAGTACTTC
CASSTRSGQVNYEQYF
>TRBV18|-|TRBD1|TRBJ2-2
TGTGCCAGCTCACCACGCGGGACAGGGGACACCGGGGAGCTGTTTTTT
CASSPRGTGDTGELFF
>TRBV18|once|TRBD2|TRBJ2-1
TGTGCCAGCTCACCAGGACTAGCGGACAATGAGCAGTTCTTC
CASSPGLADNEQFF
>TRBV7-2|-|-|TRBJ1-1
TGTGCCAGCAGCCCCCACATGAACACTGAAGCTTTCTTT
CASSPHMNTEAFF
>TRBV6-5|-|-|TRBJ2-7
TGTGCCAGCAGTTACTCGATCGGGGGCTCCTACGAGCAGTACTTC
CASSYSIGGSYEQYF
>TRBV6-6|-|-|TRBJ2-7
TGTGCCAGCAGCTCTGGCCGCTCCTACGAGCAGTACTTC
CASSSGRSYEQYF
>TRBV2|-|-|TRBJ2-6
TGTGCCAGCAGTCCGGGTGTTTCTGGGGCCAACGTCCTGACTTTC
CASSPGVSGANVLTF
>TRBV5-4|once|-|TRBJ2-3
TGTGCCAGCAGCTTGGCCAGTCGACAGGCGAGCACAGATACGCAGTATTTT
CASSLASRQASTDTQYF
>TRBV10-3|-|-|TRBJ1-1
TGTGCCATCAGTGTAGGGGAGGACACTGAAGCTTTCTTT
CAISVGEDTEAFF
>TRBV5-6|-|TRBD1|TRBJ1-4
TGTGCCAGCATGGACAGGGGGCTTAATGAAAAACTGTTTTTT
CASMDRGLNEKLFF
>TRBV19|once|-|TRBJ2-7
TGTGCCAGTAGTCCTCCAGGTAACCGTGACGAGCAGTACTTC
CASSPPGNRDEQYF
>TRBV6-5|-|TRBD1|TRBJ1-6
TGTGCCAGCAGCCCCGAGACAGGGTCACCCCTCCACTTT
CASSPETGSPLHF
>TRBV5-4|-|-|TRBJ2-5
TGTGCCAGCAGCTTGGCGGGACTTAGAGCGACCCAGTACTTC
CASSLAGLRATQYF
>TRBV2|-|-|TRBJ1-1
TGTGCCAGCCGGCTGACAGGAAACATGAACACTGAAGCTTTCTTT
CASRLTGNMNTEAFF
>TRBV10-1|-|TRBD2|TRBJ2-3
TGCGCCAGCAGTGAGTCGACTAGCGGGGGGGATACGCAGTATTTT
CASSESTSGGDTQYF
>TRBV6-6|-|-|TRBJ1-1
TGTGCCAGCAGACGGGGGAATTGGAATACTGAAGCTTTCTTT
CASRRGNWNTEAFF
>TRBV5-1|-|TRBD2|TRBJ2-3
TGCGCCAGCAATCTTCTAGCGGGGGGGCTTAGCACAGATACGCAGTATTTT
CASNLLAGGLSTDTQYF
>TRBV20-1|-|TRBD1|TRBJ2-1
TGCAGTGCTAGTGCCGGGACAGGGGGCCCCCATGAGCAGTTCTTC
CSASAGTGGPHEQFF
>TRBV2|-|TRBD1|TRBJ1-1
TGTGCCAGCAGCGCGGGACAGGCCCTTGAGGCTTTCTTT
CASSAGQALEAFF
>TRBV19|-|-|TRBJ2-1
TGTGCCAGTAGCGTACGGGACAAGCTGTTCTTC
CASSVRDKLFF
>TRBV9|-|TRBD1|TRBJ1-2
TGTGCCAGCAGCGTAGCTACGGAAACATCGGGACAGGGGGCATCTGGCTACACCTTC
CASSVATETSGQGASGYTF
>TRBV4-1|-|TRBD1|TRBJ2-6
TGCGCCAGCAGCCAAGATTTGAACAGGGGGATGACTTTC
CASSQDLNRGMTF
>TRBV4-2|-|TRBD2|TRBJ2-3
TGTGCCAGCAGCCAAGAACTAGCGGTCGATACGCAGTATTTT
CASSQELAVDTQYF
>TRBV7-2|-|-|TRBJ1-5
TGTGCCAGCAGCCCCCGGGGGGGCAATCAGCCCCAGCATTTT
CASSPRGGNQPQHF
>TRBV6-5|-|-|TRBJ2-5
TGTGCCAGCAGTTACCGGGACACTAAAGAGACCCAGTACTTC
CASSYRDTKETQYF
>TRBV29-1|-|-|TRBJ2-7
TGCAGCGTCAGGCAGGCTAACTACGAGCAGTACTTC
CSVRQANYEQYF